The sequence of this T cell receptor (beta chain) was determined in a study of CD8 T cells in Susac syndrome. Random hexamers were used to reverse transcribe roughly 0.45 to 1 ug of RNA. An immunoSEQ multiplex PCR amplified TCR beta CDR3 over 54 Vbeta and 13 Jbeta. Each CDR3 protein gets one entry after TCRdb re-called the immunoSEQ multiplex PCR reads with MiXCR. The table records about 400,000 distinct CDR3 sequences, more than 70% of them present only once. V gave up 1 base and J gave up 1 base, with 16 bases separating them. Germline CDR1 SGHVS, CDR2 FQNEAQ. The CDR3 is 17 residues long. The receptor's source is a human donor with multiple sclerosis. The sequencing sample was made of CD8+ T cells from PBMCs. This chain links TRBV7-8 with TRBJ2-5; perhaps TRBD1 as D (5 bases). CDR3 in DNA: TGTGCCAGCAGCTTAGGGGGCGGATTCATCTCCCAAGAGACCCAGTACTTC. Encoded protein: CASSLGGGFISQETQYF.